Each of the 16 T cell receptor beta chains below was sequenced from the same sample in a study of T cells in Graves' hyperthyroidism and ophthalmopathy. TCR beta CDR3 regions were amplified from RNA transcripts. During a first-round RT-PCR of the TCR CDR3, the HTBI primer set was used. One entry per CDR3 protein, called by TCRdb with MiXCR from the multiplex PCR reads. Of around 340,000 distinct CDR3 sequences in the sample, about 15% were seen once. Sequences were obtained from blood. These receptors were taken from a young man with Graves' hyperthyroidism.

About this clonotype: This may come from a read error, since a much larger clone is one base off. The chain recombines TRBV12-3 or TRBV12-4 with TRBJ1-1, with TRBD1 identical over 8 bases. Trimming removed 6 bases from V and 1 base from J; junction bases left unmatched: 1. This CDR3 is 13 amino acids long. The CDR3 DNA is TGTGCCAGCAGGGGACAGGAGAACACTGAAGCTTTCTTT. Protein: CASRGQENTEAFF.

This clonotype showed up just a few times. The chain carries TRBV20-1 and TRBJ2-2, with D perhaps TRBD2 (5 bases). The V and J ends lost 6 bases and 3 bases respectively, with 20 bases between them. Germline V CDR1 and CDR2: DFQATT, SNEGSKA (reference sequence). CDR3 length: 16 residues. The CDR3 loop reads CSAQSPSSVYTGELFF. The CDR3 nucleotides read TGCAGTGCCCAGTCCCCTAGCTCCGTTTACACCGGGGAGCTGTTTTTT.

This clonotype was counted at least ten times. The gene calls are TRBV6-2 or TRBV6-3 and TRBJ2-4; 12 nucleotides line up with TRBD1. CDR3 length equals 15 residues. CDR1 and CDR2 (germline): MNHEY, SVGEGT. The V gene end was trimmed by 5 bases and the J gene end by 8 bases; junction bases not matched to a gene: 7. CDR3 coding DNA: TGTGCCAGCAGTCCCGGGACAGGGGGCTGGGACATTCAGTACTTC. This translates into CASSPGTGGWDIQYF.

V usage is TRBV6-2 or TRBV6-3 and J usage is TRBJ1-6, with a possible D match to TRBD1 (5 bases). V lost 8 bases, J lost 6 bases, and 17 bases lay in between. This CDR3 contains 15 residues. The germline V gene has CDR1 MNHEY and CDR2 SVGEGT. This chain's CDR3 is CASGATAVRNSPLHF. Here the CDR3 DNA reads TGTGCCAGCGGGGCCACAGCGGTCCGTAATTCACCCCTCCACTTT.

The chain carries TRBV12-3 or TRBV12-4 and TRBJ2-2; 8 bases map to TRBD1. This CDR3 is 12 amino acids long. The V and J ends lost 6 bases and 6 bases, in that order; junction bases with no gene match: 0. CDR3 loop: CASRTGAGELFF. CDR3 coding DNA: TGTGCCAGCAGGACAGGGGCCGGGGAGCTGTTTTTT.

The rearrangement uses TRBV5-1 and TRBJ2-2; TRBD2 aligns across 9 bases. CDR1 is SGHRS and CDR2 is YFSETQ in the germline V gene. The ends lost 0 bases at V and 6 bases at J; junction bases unmatched: 9. The CDR3 consists of 17 residues. Here the CDR3 DNA reads TGCGCCAGCAGCTTGGAAGGGGGGACTAGCATTCCCGGGGAGCTGTTTTTT. Its protein product is CASSLEGGTSIPGELFF.

Many counts were recorded for this clonotype. The J gene is TRBJ2-7, the V gene TRBV5-6; D might be TRBD2 (6 bases). V was pared by 3 bases and J by 3 bases, with 16 bases between. This CDR3 has 15 residues. The V gene's germline CDR1 is SGHDT and CDR2 YYEEEE. The CDR3 region is CASSSQILGGYEQYF. In nucleotides, the CDR3 is TGTGCCAGCAGCTCACAAATACTCGGGGGCTACGAGCAGTACTTC.

This clonotype was counted at least ten times. The chain carries TRBV5-1 and TRBJ2-3; D is unresolved. Germline-derived CDR1 and CDR2 are SGHRS and YFSETQ. V lost 0 bases, J lost 4 bases, and 9 bases lay in between. The CDR3 runs 14 residues. The CDR3 bases are TGCGCCAGCAGCTTGGGACCCGAGGCAGATACGCAGTATTTT. Its translation is CASSLGPEADTQYF. The variable domain in full, with the rest retrieved from reference TRBV5-1 and TRBJ2-3, is KAGVTQTPRYLIKTRGQQVTLSCSPISGHRSVSWYQQTPGQGLQFLFEYFSETQRNKGNFPGRFSGRQFSNSRSEMNVSTLELGDSALYLCASSLGPEADTQYFGPGTRLTVL.

This clonotype was recorded many times. V and J are TRBV2 and TRBJ1-1, with D possibly matching TRBD1 (5 bases). The V end was cut by 4 bases, the J end by 4 bases, with 7 bases between. The germline V gene has CDR1 SNHLY and CDR2 FYNNEI. CDR3 size: 12 residues. The CDR3 region is CASSAGFTEAFF. CDR3 coding DNA: TGTGCCAGCAGTGCAGGGTTCACTGAAGCTTTCTTT.

The chain couples TRBV30 to TRBJ2-4; no firm D call. CDR3 length equals 14 residues. Germline V gives CDR1 GTSNPN, CDR2 SVGIG (reference sequence). The V and J ends lost 5 bases and 1 base respectively, with 12 bases between them. CDR3 DNA sequence: TGTGCCTGGGAGAGCGAAGGCGCCAAAAACATTCAGTACTTC. Protein product: CAWESEGAKNIQYF.

This clonotype occurred a few times. The rearrangement joins TRBV20-1 to TRBJ2-1; 7 positions agree with TRBD2. Unmatched junction bases numbered 0, after V lost 3 bases and J lost 1 base. From germline, CDR1 is DFQATT and CDR2 SNEGSKA (reference sequence). The length of the CDR3 is 13 residues. The CDR3 sequence is CSARGGSYNEQFF. In DNA form, the CDR3 reads TGCAGTGCTAGGGGGGGGTCCTACAATGAGCAGTTCTTC.

This clonotype was detected ten times or more. This chain links TRBV5-1 with TRBJ2-1, with 14 bases identical to TRBD2. Germline V gene sequence: CDR1 SGHRS, CDR2 YFSETQ. J was trimmed by 9 bases and V by 2 bases; bases with no gene match: 7. The CDR3 consists of 16 residues. Here the CDR3 reads CASSFYPGTSGGEQFF. The CDR3 bases are TGCGCCAGCAGCTTCTATCCTGGGACTAGCGGGGGTGAGCAGTTCTTC.

This chain joins TRBV20-1 and TRBJ1-1; tentative D call: TRBD1 (6 bases). Between the trimmed V and J ends, which lost 6 bases and 5 bases, there was a span of 19 bases. There are 14 residues in the CDR3. The germline gives CDR1 DFQATT, CDR2 SNEGSKA (reference sequence). CDR3 coding DNA: TGCAGTGCCACGAGGGTGCAGGGGAGGACTGAAGCTTTCTTT. Residues: CSATRVQGRTEAFF.

The rearrangement uses TRBV5-6 and TRBJ2-1; 13 bases match TRBD2. This CDR3 region has 18 residues. V lost 0 bases and J lost 9; bases outside the gene matches: 12. Germline CDR1 and CDR2: SGHDT and YYEEEE. CDR3 DNA sequence: TGTGCCAGCAGCTTGGTTACTAGCGGGAGGGCCGCGTTACGTGAGCAGTTCTTC. Protein: CASSLVTSGRAALREQFF.

This clonotype was observed at least ten times. The chain has TRBV28 and TRBJ2-3; no reliable D call. V dropped 5 bases and J dropped 2 bases, with 8 bases sitting between them. Germline lookup yields CDR1 MDHEN and CDR2 SYDVKM. The CDR3 spans 13 residues. The CDR3 loop is CASSLAVTDTQYF. CDR3 nucleotide sequence: TGTGCCAGCAGTCTGGCGGTCACAGATACGCAGTATTTT.

The chain combines TRBV20-1 with TRBJ2-2; D might be TRBD1 (5 bases). The germline gives CDR1 DFQATT, CDR2 SNEGSKA (reference sequence). Trimming left V 7 bases short and J 1 base short, with 7 bases between. CDR3 length: 12 residues. The CDR3 bases are TGCAGTGGGCAGGGGAACACCGGGGAGCTGTTTTTT. Translated: CSGQGNTGELFF.